The clone carrying this T cell receptor beta chain was seen just once. The antigen is unknown. V gave up 6 bases and J gave up 5 bases, with 19 bases separating them. CDR1 is SEHNR, CDR2 FQNEAQ, per germline (reference sequence). The CDR3 is 15 residues long. The data belong to a study of blood T cells in healthy people across ages. General observations from the study: TCR beta diversity per million T cells fell roughly linearly with age.

Samples had at least 7 million PBMCs isolated from them. Extraction yielded at least 5 micrograms of total RNA per sample. For the second PCR, which ran for roughly 7 to 11 cycles, a sample-barcoded 5' primer and a J-beta primer mix were used. Samples each returned at least 3 million CDR3-containing paired-end reads. TCRdb itself ran the 5' RACE reads through MiXCR, one entry per CDR3 protein. Of roughly 700,000 distinct CDR3 sequences listed, more than 40% are singletons. The gene calls are TRBV7-9 and TRBJ2-5; D is perhaps TRBD2 (6 bases). The receptor was derived from an older woman in good health. The sequencing sample was made of blood. CDR3 loop: CASRSSSLARETQYF. DNA of the CDR3: TGTGCCAGCAGGTCCTCCTCACTAGCACGGGAGACCCAGTACTTC.